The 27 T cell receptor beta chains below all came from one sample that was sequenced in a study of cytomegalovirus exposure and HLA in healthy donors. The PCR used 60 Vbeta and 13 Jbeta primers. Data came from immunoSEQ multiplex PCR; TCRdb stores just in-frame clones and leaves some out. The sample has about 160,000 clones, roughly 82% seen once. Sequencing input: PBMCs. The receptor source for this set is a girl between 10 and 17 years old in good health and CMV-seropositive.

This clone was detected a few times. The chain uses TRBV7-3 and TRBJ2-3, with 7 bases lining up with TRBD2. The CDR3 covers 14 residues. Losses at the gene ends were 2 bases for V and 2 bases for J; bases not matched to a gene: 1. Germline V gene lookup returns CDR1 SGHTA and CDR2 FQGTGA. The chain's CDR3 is CASSLGLDTDTQYF. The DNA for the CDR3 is TGTGCCAGCAGCTTAGGACTAGACACAGATACGCAGTATTTT.

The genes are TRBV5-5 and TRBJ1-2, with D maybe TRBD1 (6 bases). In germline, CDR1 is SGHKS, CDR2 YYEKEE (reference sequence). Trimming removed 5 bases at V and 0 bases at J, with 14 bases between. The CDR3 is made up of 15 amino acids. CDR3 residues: CASRAVQGANYGYTF. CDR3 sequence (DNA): TGTGCCAGCAGAGCGGTACAGGGAGCTAACTATGGCTACACCTTC.

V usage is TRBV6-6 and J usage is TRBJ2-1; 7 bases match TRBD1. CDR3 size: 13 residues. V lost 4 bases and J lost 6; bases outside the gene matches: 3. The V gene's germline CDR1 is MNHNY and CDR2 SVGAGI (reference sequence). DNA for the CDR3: TGTGCCAGCAGTTTCGGGACAGTCAATGAGCAGTTCTTC. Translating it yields CASSFGTVNEQFF.

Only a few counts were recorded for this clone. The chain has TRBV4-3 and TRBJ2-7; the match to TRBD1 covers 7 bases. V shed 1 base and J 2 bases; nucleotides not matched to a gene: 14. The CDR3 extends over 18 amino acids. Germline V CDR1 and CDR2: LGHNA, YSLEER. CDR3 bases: TGCGCCAGCAGCCAAGCCCGGGTCGGCTACAGGGGACCCTACGAGCAGTACTTC. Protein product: CASSQARVGYRGPYEQYF.

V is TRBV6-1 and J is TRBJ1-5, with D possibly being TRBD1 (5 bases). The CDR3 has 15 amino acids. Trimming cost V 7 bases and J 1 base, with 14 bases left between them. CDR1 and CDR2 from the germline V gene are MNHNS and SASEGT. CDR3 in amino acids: CASNFDGGSNQPQHF. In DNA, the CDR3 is TGTGCCAGCAACTTCGACGGGGGAAGCAATCAGCCCCAGCATTTT.

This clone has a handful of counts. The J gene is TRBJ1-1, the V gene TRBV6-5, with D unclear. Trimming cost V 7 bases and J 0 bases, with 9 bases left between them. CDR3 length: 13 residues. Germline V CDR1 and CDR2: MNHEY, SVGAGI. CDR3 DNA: TGTGCCAGCACCTATCAGGTGAACACTGAAGCTTTCTTT. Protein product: CASTYQVNTEAFF.

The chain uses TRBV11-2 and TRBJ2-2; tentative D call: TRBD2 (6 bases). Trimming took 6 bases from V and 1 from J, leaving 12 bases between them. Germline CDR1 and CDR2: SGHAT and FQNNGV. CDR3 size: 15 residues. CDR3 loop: CASRKPGLNTGELFF. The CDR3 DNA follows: TGTGCCAGCAGGAAACCGGGACTGAACACCGGGGAGCTGTTTTTT.

CDR3 DNA: TGTGCCAGCAGTTACTTAGGACCGACCCGGGGAGAGACCCAGTACTTC. Translating gives CASSYLGPTRGETQYF. The V call is TRBV6-5, the J call TRBJ2-5; D is perhaps TRBD2 (5 bases). The V and J ends lost 1 base and 4 bases respectively, with 16 bases between them. Germline-derived CDR1 and CDR2 are MNHEY and SVGAGI. This CDR3 is 16 amino acids long.

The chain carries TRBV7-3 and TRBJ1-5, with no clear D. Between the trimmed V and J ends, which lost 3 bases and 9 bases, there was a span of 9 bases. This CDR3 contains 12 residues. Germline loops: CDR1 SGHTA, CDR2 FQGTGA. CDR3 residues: CASSFTRGPQHF. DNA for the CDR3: TGTGCCAGCAGCTTCACTCGCGGGCCCCAGCATTTT. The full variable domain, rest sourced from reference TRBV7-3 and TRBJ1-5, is GAGVSQTPSNKVTEKGKYVELRCDPISGHTALYWYRQSLGQGPEFLIYFQGTGAADDSGLPNDRFFAVRPEGSVSTLKIQRTERGDSAVYLCASSFTRGPQHFGDGTRLSIL.

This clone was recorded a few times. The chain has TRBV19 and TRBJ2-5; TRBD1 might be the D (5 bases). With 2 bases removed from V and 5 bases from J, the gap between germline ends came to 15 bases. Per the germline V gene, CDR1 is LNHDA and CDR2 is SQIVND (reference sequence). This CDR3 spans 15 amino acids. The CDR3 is CASSIRIQGWETQYF. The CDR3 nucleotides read TGTGCCAGTAGTATAAGGATTCAGGGATGGGAGACCCAGTACTTC.

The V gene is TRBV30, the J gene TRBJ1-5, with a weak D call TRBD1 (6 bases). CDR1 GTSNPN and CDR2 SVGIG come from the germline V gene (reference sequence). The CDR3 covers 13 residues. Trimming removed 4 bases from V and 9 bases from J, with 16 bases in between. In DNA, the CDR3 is TGTGCCTGGACCCCGGACAGACACTCGCCCCAGCATTTT. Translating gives CAWTPDRHSPQHF. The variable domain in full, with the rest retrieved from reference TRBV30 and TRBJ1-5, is SQTIHQWPATLVQPVGSPLSLECTVEGTSNPNLYWYRQAAGRGLQLLFYSVGIGQISSEVPQNLSASRPQDRQFILSSKKLLLSDSGFYLCAWTPDRHSPQHFGDGTRLSIL.

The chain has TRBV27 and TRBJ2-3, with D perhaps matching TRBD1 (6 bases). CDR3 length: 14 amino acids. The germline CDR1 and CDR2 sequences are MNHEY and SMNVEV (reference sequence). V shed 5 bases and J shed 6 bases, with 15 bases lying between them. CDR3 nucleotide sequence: TGTGCCAGCAGTAGGGCAGGGGATTTTGATACGCAGTATTTT. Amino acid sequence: CASSRAGDFDTQYF.

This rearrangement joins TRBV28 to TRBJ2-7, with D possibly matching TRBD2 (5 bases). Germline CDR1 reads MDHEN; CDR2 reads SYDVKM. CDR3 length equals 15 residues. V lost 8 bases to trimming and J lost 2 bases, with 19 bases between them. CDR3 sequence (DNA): TGTGCCAGCCATACGACGGGAAGGATTACCTACGAGCAGTACTTC. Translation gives CASHTTGRITYEQYF.

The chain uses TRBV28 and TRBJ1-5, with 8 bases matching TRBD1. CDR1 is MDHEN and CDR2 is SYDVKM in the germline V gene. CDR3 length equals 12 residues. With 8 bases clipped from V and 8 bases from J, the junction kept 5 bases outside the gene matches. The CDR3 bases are TGTGCCAGCGCAGGGGGCGGTGAGCCCCAGCATTTT. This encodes CASAGGGEPQHF.

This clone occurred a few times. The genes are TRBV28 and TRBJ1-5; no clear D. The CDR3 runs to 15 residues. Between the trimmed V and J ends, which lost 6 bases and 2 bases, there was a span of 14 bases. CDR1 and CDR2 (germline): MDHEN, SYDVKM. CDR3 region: CASSALEGGNQPQHF. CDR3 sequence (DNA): TGTGCCAGCAGCGCCTTGGAGGGAGGCAATCAGCCCCAGCATTTT.

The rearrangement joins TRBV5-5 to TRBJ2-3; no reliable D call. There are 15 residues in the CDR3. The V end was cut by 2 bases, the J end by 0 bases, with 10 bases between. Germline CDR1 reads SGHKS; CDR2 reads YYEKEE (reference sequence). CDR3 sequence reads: CASSFSATSTDTQYF. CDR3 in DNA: TGTGCCAGCAGCTTTTCCGCCACTAGCACAGATACGCAGTATTTT. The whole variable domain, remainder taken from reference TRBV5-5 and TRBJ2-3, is DAGVTQSPTHLIKTRGQQVTLRCSPISGHKSVSWYQQVLGQGPQFIFQYYEKEERGRGNFPDRFSARQFPNYSSELNVNALLLGDSALYLCASSFSATSTDTQYFGPGTRLTVL.

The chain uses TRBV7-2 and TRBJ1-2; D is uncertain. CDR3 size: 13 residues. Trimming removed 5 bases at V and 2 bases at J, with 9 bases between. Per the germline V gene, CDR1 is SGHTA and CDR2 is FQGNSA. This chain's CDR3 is CASSPETNYGYTF. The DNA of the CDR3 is TGTGCCAGCAGCCCAGAGACAAACTATGGCTACACCTTC.

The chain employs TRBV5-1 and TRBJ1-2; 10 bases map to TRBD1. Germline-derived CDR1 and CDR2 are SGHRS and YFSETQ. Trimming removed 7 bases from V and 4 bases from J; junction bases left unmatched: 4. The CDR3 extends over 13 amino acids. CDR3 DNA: TGCGCCAGCGGGGACAGGGGTGCCTATGGCTACACCTTC. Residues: CASGDRGAYGYTF.

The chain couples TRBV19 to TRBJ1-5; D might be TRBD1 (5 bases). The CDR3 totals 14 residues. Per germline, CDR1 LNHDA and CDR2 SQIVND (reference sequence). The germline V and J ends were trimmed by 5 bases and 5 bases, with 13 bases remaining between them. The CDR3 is CASSSWARDQPQHF. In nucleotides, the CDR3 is TGTGCCAGTAGTTCCTGGGCCAGGGATCAGCCCCAGCATTTT.

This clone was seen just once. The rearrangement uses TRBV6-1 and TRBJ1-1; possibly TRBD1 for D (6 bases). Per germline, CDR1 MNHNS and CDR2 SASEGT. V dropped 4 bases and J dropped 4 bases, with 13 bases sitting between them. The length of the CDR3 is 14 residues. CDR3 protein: CASSVQGSSTEAFF. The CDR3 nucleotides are TGTGCCAGCAGTGTACAGGGTTCGAGCACTGAAGCTTTCTTT.

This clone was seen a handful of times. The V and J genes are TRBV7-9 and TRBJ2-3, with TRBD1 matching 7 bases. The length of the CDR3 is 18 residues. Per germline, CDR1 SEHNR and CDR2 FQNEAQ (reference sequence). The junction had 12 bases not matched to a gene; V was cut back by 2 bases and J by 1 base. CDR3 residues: CASSLRAGGQVGTDTQYF. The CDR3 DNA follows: TGTGCCAGCAGCTTAAGGGCGGGTGGACAGGTTGGCACAGATACGCAGTATTTT.

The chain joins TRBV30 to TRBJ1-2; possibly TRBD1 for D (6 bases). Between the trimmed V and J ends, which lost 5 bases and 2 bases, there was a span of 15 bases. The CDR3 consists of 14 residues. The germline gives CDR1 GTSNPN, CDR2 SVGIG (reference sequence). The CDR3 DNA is TGTGCCTGGTCTCTGGGACATAGGAACTATGGCTACACCTTC. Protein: CAWSLGHRNYGYTF.

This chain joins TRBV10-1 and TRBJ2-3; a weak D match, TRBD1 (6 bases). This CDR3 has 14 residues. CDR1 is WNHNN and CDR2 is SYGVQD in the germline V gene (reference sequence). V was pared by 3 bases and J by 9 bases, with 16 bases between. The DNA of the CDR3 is TGCGCCAGCAGTGATGGGGGCCGTGCCTCGACGCAGTATTTT. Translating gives CASSDGGRASTQYF.

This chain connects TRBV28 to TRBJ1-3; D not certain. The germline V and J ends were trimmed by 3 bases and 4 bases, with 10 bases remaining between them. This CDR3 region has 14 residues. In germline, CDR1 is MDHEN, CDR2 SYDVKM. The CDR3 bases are TGTGCCAGCAGTTTCGGACTGGGGGGAAACACCATATATTTT. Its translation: CASSFGLGGNTIYF.

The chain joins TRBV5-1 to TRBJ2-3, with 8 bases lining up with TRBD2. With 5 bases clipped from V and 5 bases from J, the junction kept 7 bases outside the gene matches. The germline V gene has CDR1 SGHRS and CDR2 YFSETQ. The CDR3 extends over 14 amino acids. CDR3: CASRGGTRGDTQYF. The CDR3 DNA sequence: TGCGCCAGCAGGGGCGGGACTAGGGGAGATACGCAGTATTTT.

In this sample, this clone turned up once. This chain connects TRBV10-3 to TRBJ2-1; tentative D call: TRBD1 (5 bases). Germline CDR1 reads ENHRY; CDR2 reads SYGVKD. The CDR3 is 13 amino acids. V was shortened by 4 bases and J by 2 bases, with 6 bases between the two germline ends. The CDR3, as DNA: TGTGCCATCAGTGTGACAGCCTACAATGAGCAGTTCTTC. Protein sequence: CAISVTAYNEQFF.

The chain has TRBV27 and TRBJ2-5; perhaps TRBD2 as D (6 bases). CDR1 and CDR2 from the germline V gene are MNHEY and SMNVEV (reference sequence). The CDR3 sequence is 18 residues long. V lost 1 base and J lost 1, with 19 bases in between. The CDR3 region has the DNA TGTGCCAGCAGTTTATTTCCCCCCCCGACGGGAGTCCAAGAGACCCAGTACTTC. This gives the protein CASSLFPPPTGVQETQYF.